Listed below are T cell receptor beta chains from one sample, sequenced in a study of molecular identifiers for immune sequencing clone quantification. Via MiXCR, TCRdb re-called the PCR reads, giving one row per CDR3 protein. The sample contains about half a million distinct CDR3 sequences, under 30% of which appear only once. Sequences were obtained from naive CD8+ T cells from blood, with Jurkat cell RNA spiked in. These receptors were collected from a human donor in good health. Some libraries in this study had Jurkat cell RNA spiked in. Each CDR3 is given with its conserved first and last residue. D genes are given only for firm matches. A clone size is listed for some rows: how often the clone was seen (once, few, many), or a class if it is expanded.

clone_size: -; v_call: TRBV29-1; j_call: TRBJ2-1; d_call: TRBD1; cdr3_aa: CSGVTGNQIF; cdr3_nt: TGCAGCGGCGTGACAGGGAACCAGATCTTC
clone_size: -; v_call: TRBV7-9; j_call: TRBJ2-7; d_call: -; cdr3_aa: CASSFPTGYEQYF; cdr3_nt: TGTGCCAGCAGCTTCCCGACAGGCTACGAGCAGTACTTC
clone_size: many; v_call: TRBV4-3; j_call: TRBJ1-4; d_call: -; cdr3_aa: CASSQDTATNEKLFF; cdr3_nt: TGCGCCAGCAGCCAAGACACAGCAACTAATGAAAAACTGTTTTTT
clone_size: many; v_call: TRBV20-1; j_call: TRBJ2-7; d_call: TRBD1; cdr3_aa: CSAGTGGYEQYF; cdr3_nt: TGCAGTGCCGGGACAGGGGGCTACGAGCAGTACTTC
clone_size: -; v_call: TRBV12-3/TRBV12-4; j_call: TRBJ2-5; d_call: TRBD1; cdr3_aa: CASSQFRDSQETEYF; cdr3_nt: TGTGCCAGCAGTCAGTTCCGGGACAGCCAAGAGACCGAGTACTTC
clone_size: -; v_call: TRBV7-2; j_call: TRBJ2-7; d_call: -; cdr3_aa: CARSLAPSSYEQYF; cdr3_nt: TGTGCCCGCAGCTTGGCGCCGAGCTCCTACGAGCAGTACTTC
clone_size: -; v_call: TRBV6-5; j_call: TRBJ1-1; d_call: TRBD1; cdr3_aa: CASTSGGYANAEAFF; cdr3_nt: TGTGCCAGCACCTCAGGGGGGTATGCGAACGCTGAAGCTTTCTTT
clone_size: few; v_call: TRBV6-5; j_call: TRBJ1-5; d_call: TRBD1; cdr3_aa: CASSEQGLGNQPQHF; cdr3_nt: TGTGCCAGCAGTGAACAGGGGCTGGGCAATCAGCCCCAGCATTTT
clone_size: -; v_call: TRBV18; j_call: TRBJ1-6; d_call: -; cdr3_aa: CASSPVGAGALYNSPLHF; cdr3_nt: TGTGCCAGCTCACCGGTGGGGGCAGGCGCCCTCTATAATTCACCCCTCCACTTT
clone_size: many; v_call: TRBV19; j_call: TRBJ2-3; d_call: -; cdr3_aa: CASTLGGADTQYF; cdr3_nt: TGTGCCAGTACCCTGGGGGGAGCGGATACGCAGTATTTT
clone_size: few; v_call: TRBV28; j_call: TRBJ2-7; d_call: TRBD1; cdr3_aa: CASSLTGQGLQYF; cdr3_nt: TGTGCCAGCAGTTTAACTGGACAGGGGTTGCAGTACTTC
clone_size: few; v_call: TRBV11-2; j_call: TRBJ2-7; d_call: TRBD1; cdr3_aa: CASAPGGSYEQYF; cdr3_nt: TGTGCCAGCGCCCCAGGGGGATCCTACGAGCAGTACTTC
clone_size: -; v_call: TRBV6-2/TRBV6-3; j_call: TRBJ2-7; d_call: -; cdr3_aa: CASSRTTYEQYF; cdr3_nt: TGTGCCAGCAGTCGGACAACCTACGAGCAGTACTTC
clone_size: few; v_call: TRBV7-2; j_call: TRBJ2-3; d_call: -; cdr3_aa: CASSFQGLGGDTQYF; cdr3_nt: TGTGCCAGCAGCTTTCAGGGGCTAGGTGGAGATACGCAGTATTTT
clone_size: -; v_call: TRBV5-8; j_call: TRBJ1-2; d_call: -; cdr3_aa: CASPPYAGYGYTF; cdr3_nt: TGTGCCAGCCCACCCTATGCGGGCTATGGCTACACCTTC
clone_size: few; v_call: TRBV9; j_call: TRBJ2-7; d_call: -; cdr3_aa: CASSVEGDQYEQYF; cdr3_nt: TGTGCCAGCAGCGTAGAGGGGGACCAGTACGAGCAGTACTTC
clone_size: few; v_call: TRBV27; j_call: TRBJ1-1; d_call: -; cdr3_aa: CASSFVGGGTEAFF; cdr3_nt: TGTGCCAGCAGTTTTGTCGGGGGAGGTACTGAAGCTTTCTTT
clone_size: many; v_call: TRBV6-1; j_call: TRBJ2-7; d_call: TRBD2; cdr3_aa: CASSEPSGAYEQYF; cdr3_nt: TGTGCCAGCAGTGAACCTAGCGGGGCCTACGAGCAGTACTTC
clone_size: -; v_call: TRBV6-1; j_call: TRBJ2-7; d_call: -; cdr3_aa: CASSEAWTTPYEQYF; cdr3_nt: TGTGCCAGCAGTGAAGCGTGGACAACCCCCTACGAGCAGTACTTC
clone_size: -; v_call: TRBV11-2; j_call: TRBJ2-1; d_call: -; cdr3_aa: CASSDIDNEQFF; cdr3_nt: TGTGCCAGCAGTGATATAGACAATGAGCAGTTCTTC
clone_size: few; v_call: TRBV27; j_call: TRBJ1-5; d_call: -; cdr3_aa: CASSFALSNQPQHF; cdr3_nt: TGTGCCAGCAGTTTTGCTCTTAGCAATCAGCCCCAGCATTTT
clone_size: many; v_call: TRBV28; j_call: TRBJ1-2; d_call: -; cdr3_aa: CASSFQTNYGYTF; cdr3_nt: TGTGCCAGCAGTTTTCAGACTAACTATGGCTACACCTTC
clone_size: -; v_call: TRBV15; j_call: TRBJ2-7; d_call: -; cdr3_aa: CATSREIPVGQYF; cdr3_nt: TGTGCCACCAGCAGAGAAATCCCGGTCGGGCAGTACTTC
clone_size: few; v_call: TRBV10-3; j_call: TRBJ2-7; d_call: -; cdr3_aa: CAISEGGGPEYF; cdr3_nt: TGTGCCATCAGTGAGGGAGGGGGACCAGAGTACTTC
clone_size: -; v_call: TRBV14; j_call: TRBJ2-7; d_call: -; cdr3_aa: CASSEVPDSYYEQHF; cdr3_nt: TGTGCCAGCAGCGAAGTTCCGGACAGTTACTACGAGCAGCACTTC
clone_size: many; v_call: TRBV6-1; j_call: TRBJ1-5; d_call: -; cdr3_aa: CASKQASNQPQHF; cdr3_nt: TGTGCCAGCAAACAGGCTAGCAATCAGCCCCAGCATTTT
clone_size: few; v_call: TRBV7-6; j_call: TRBJ2-3; d_call: TRBD1; cdr3_aa: CASSPREPDRGLTDTQYF; cdr3_nt: TGTGCCAGCAGTCCAAGAGAGCCGGACAGGGGACTCACAGATACGCAGTATTTT
clone_size: many; v_call: TRBV6-6; j_call: TRBJ2-5; d_call: -; cdr3_aa: CASGGVQETQYF; cdr3_nt: TGTGCCAGCGGCGGGGTACAAGAGACCCAGTACTTC
clone_size: few; v_call: TRBV2; j_call: TRBJ2-3; d_call: TRBD1; cdr3_aa: CASTTTGALSTDTQYF; cdr3_nt: TGTGCCAGCACTACTACAGGGGCCTTAAGCACAGATACGCAGTATTTT